This note documents a single TCR beta chain sequence. These data come from a study of blood T cells in healthy people across ages. Total RNA extracted from each sample amounted to at least 6 micrograms. Using a J-beta primer mix together with a sample-barcoded 5' primer, a second PCR was run for roughly 7 to 12 cycles. Every cDNA molecule carried a tag from a template-switch adaptor bearing 12 random nucleotides. TCRdb reprocessed the 5' RACE reads via MiXCR and lists one record per CDR3 protein. The data hold hundreds of thousands of distinct CDR3 sequences, with roughly 56% observed a single time. Trimming took off 1 base at V and 3 bases at J, with 19 bases between the two ends. CDR3 size: 17 residues. Per germline, CDR1 MGHDK and CDR2 SYGVNS.

The specimen was blood. V usage is TRBV25-1 and J usage is TRBJ2-7; possibly TRBD1 or TRBD2 for D (7 bases each). This TCR came from a man between 40 and 49 years old in good health. The CDR3: CASSEWEGAQSLYEQYF. The CDR3 nucleotides are TGTGCCAGCAGTGAATGGGAGGGGGCTCAGAGCCTCTACGAGCAGTACTTC.